The 9 T cell receptor beta chains reported below all come from one sample, sequenced in a study of blood T cells in healthy people across ages. A J-beta primer mix and a sample-barcoded 5' primer were used in a second PCR of roughly 7 to 12 cycles. TCRdb re-called the 5' RACE reads with MiXCR, one entry per CDR3 protein. Among nearly 800,000 distinct CDR3 sequences, 20% to 25% were seen once, and the ten largest hold under 4%. These sequences were also reported in another study, on T cells of mothers and their children.

Sequencing was done on a sample of blood. Receptors were obtained from a boy younger than 18 in good health.

The V call is TRBV9, the J call TRBJ2-5; D gene uncertain. Germline lookup yields CDR1 SGDLS and CDR2 YYNGEE. There are 14 residues in the CDR3. Trimming removed 5 bases from V and 5 bases from J, with 16 bases in between. CDR3 in amino acids: CASSRVPLGETQYF. Here the CDR3 DNA reads TGTGCCAGCAGTAGAGTCCCACTGGGGGAGACCCAGTACTTC.

This clonotype was counted between two and nine times. The V call is TRBV5-5, the J call TRBJ1-1, with D maybe TRBD1 (6 bases). Trimming took 0 bases from V and 3 from J, leaving 9 bases between them. This CDR3 spans 14 amino acids. Looked up from germline, CDR1 is SGHKS and CDR2 is YYEKEE (reference sequence). The CDR3 region is CASSLGPGDTEAFF. The CDR3 nucleotides read TGTGCCAGCAGCTTGGGCCCAGGGGACACTGAAGCTTTCTTT.

The chain is built from TRBV20-1 and TRBJ2-5; D might be TRBD2 (6 bases). This CDR3 is built from 15 residues. The V end was cut by 6 bases, the J end by 1 base, with 18 bases between. Germline V gives CDR1 DFQATT, CDR2 SNEGSKA (reference sequence). This chain's CDR3 is CSARPGERIQETQYF. CDR3 nucleotides: TGCAGTGCCCGACCGGGAGAGAGAATCCAAGAGACCCAGTACTTC.

The rearrangement links TRBV7-2 to TRBJ2-5; 11 positions agree with TRBD2. Gene TRBJ2-1 matches the end of the DNA better, so the J call may be wrong. The CDR3 has 14 amino acids. Germline-derived CDR1 and CDR2 are SGHTA and FQGNSA. CDR3 in amino acids: CASSTGLADNEQFF. In DNA form, the CDR3 reads TGTGCCAGCAGCACGGGACTAGCGGACAATGAGCAGTTCTTC.

This clonotype has a handful of counts. The J gene is TRBJ1-1, the V gene TRBV27; no firm D call. Trimming took 5 bases from V and 2 from J, leaving 15 bases between them. Germline V CDR1 and CDR2: MNHEY, SMNVEV (reference sequence). CDR3 size: 15 residues. The CDR3, as DNA: TGTGCCAGCAGTCCACTCCTTCAGCTTAACACTGAAGCTTTCTTT. It codes for CASSPLLQLNTEAFF.

This clonotype has only a few counts. The genes are TRBV27 and TRBJ2-1; D may match TRBD1 or TRBD2 (5 bases each). The V end lost 5 bases, the J end lost 6 bases, and 14 bases lay between the germline ends. The CDR3 contains 14 residues. The germline V gene has CDR1 MNHEY and CDR2 SMNVEV (reference sequence). CDR3 DNA sequence: TGTGCCAGCAGTAGGTCAGGTGGGGGCAATGAGCAGTTCTTC. This sequence encodes CASSRSGGGNEQFF.

The V gene is TRBV6-8, the J gene TRBJ1-5; 7 bases line up with TRBD1. CDR3 length: 16 amino acids. With 6 bases clipped from V and 1 base from J, the junction kept 9 bases outside the gene matches. The germline V gene encodes CDR1 MNHGY and CDR2 SAAAGT. CDR3 nucleotides: TGTGCCAGCAGAATTCGACAGGGTTTAAGCAATCAGCCCCAGCATTTT. Protein sequence: CASRIRQGLSNQPQHF.

The gene calls are TRBV9 and TRBJ2-3; the match to TRBD2 covers 9 bases. This CDR3 comprises 16 residues. Trimming took 0 bases from V and 2 from J; bases not matched to a gene: 4. Germline loops: CDR1 SGDLS, CDR2 YYNGEE. The DNA of the CDR3 is TGTGCCAGCAGCGTAGCTAGCGGGGACTTCACAGATACGCAGTATTTT. This translates into CASSVASGDFTDTQYF.

V usage is TRBV29-1 and J usage is TRBJ2-7, with a tentative D call TRBD1 (6 bases). CDR1 is SQVTM and CDR2 is ANQGSEA in the germline V gene. V shed 4 bases and J shed 5 bases, with 9 bases lying between them. CDR3 length equals 11 residues. CDR3 loop: CSVAAGDEQYF. Here the CDR3 DNA reads TGCAGCGTTGCAGCAGGGGACGAGCAGTACTTC.